This T cell receptor (beta chain) was obtained from a study of blood T cell repertoires in COVID-19. The wider study: T cells, B-cell-depleted T cells, or PBMCs supplied cDNA or gDNA.

The CDR3 has 16 residues. Germline lookup yields CDR1 SGHDT and CDR2 YYEEEE. The V and J ends lost 3 bases and 0 bases respectively, with 15 bases between them. In the original analysis: The assay estimated nucleated cells by amplifying reference gene primers. Assay: immunoSEQ multiplex PCR; the TCRdb copy retains only in-frame clones and omits some. V and J calls and clone size are given by that table; D and trimming were obtained from the DNA. Of hundreds of thousands of clones detected, around nine tenths appear once; the ten largest clones hold about 6.7%. The receptor was derived from a woman in her 70s with COVID-19, enrolled during active disease. The sample was peripheral blood. The genes are TRBV5-6 and TRBJ1-1; D remains ambiguous. Here the CDR3 reads CASSSLRLWMNTEAFF. Written as DNA, the CDR3 is TGTGCCAGCAGCTCTCTCAGGTTGTGGATGAACACTGAAGCTTTCTTT.